In its sample, the clone carrying this T cell receptor (beta chain) was seen a few times. The antigen remains undetermined. This sample was taken from a study of T-cell reconstitution after alpha-beta-depleted transplantation in children. CDR3 length: 15 amino acids. The germline gives CDR1 SGHAT, CDR2 FQNNGV. V dropped 1 base and J dropped 5 bases, with 12 bases sitting between them. The study's findings and limits: Recipient T cells and thymic progenitors that survived gave rise to the high TCRbeta diversity observed at day 60 in some patients. T-cell counts and diversity at one year post-transplant came mainly from newly produced T cells. Roughly two months post-transplant, alpha-beta T cells reportedly originated from several hundred graft clones that had expanded.

The TCRbeta library incorporated unique molecular identifiers. A single record per CDR3 protein comes from TCRdb applying MiXCR to the PCR reads. The data show a few hundred thousand distinct CDR3 sequences, more than 9% seen once. The clonotype originates from a male patient aged 2 to 9 who had a stem cell transplant for chronic granulomatous disease, so the T cells may come from the graft donor. The chain has TRBV11-2 and TRBJ2-1; maybe TRBD2 (6 bases). The sample was peripheral blood, taken 180 days after TCRalphabeta/CD19-depleted stem cell transplant. CDR3 region: CASSLGAGSNNEQFF. CDR3 sequence (DNA): TGTGCCAGCAGCTTAGGGGCGGGATCTAACAATGAGCAGTTCTTC.